This T cell receptor beta chain was observed in a study of technical replicates of blood from a handful of donors. Sequenced by immunoSEQ multiplex PCR; TCRdb stores in-frame clones only, minus some. The data hold about 83,000 clones, with about 94% observed a single time. From germline, CDR1 is MRHNA and CDR2 SNTAGT. The CDR3 spans 16 residues. V lost 4 bases to trimming and J lost 8 bases; unmatched junction nucleotides: 7. The V and J genes are TRBV6-4 and TRBJ2-1; 14 nucleotides line up with TRBD2. The clonotype comes from a human donor in good health. Material: T cells isolated from PBMCs. CDR3 DNA: TGTGCCAGCAGTGTCGAAGGGACTAGCGGGAGCTATGAGCAGTTCTTC. Translating gives CASSVEGTSGSYEQFF.